This is a list of T cell receptor beta chains from one sample in a study of Ad26.COV2.S vaccination and SARS-CoV-2 variants. The table came from immunoSEQ multiplex PCR; TCRdb's copy has only in-frame clones and leaves some out. The sample yields hundreds of thousands of clones, about 89% seen once. Sequences were derived from peripheral blood, sampled in a trial of Ad26.COV2.S vaccine versus placebo. These receptor sequences come from a person between 18 and 65 years old who received the Ad26.COV2.S COVID-19 vaccine or a placebo. The CDR3 runs from the conserved cysteine through the conserved F or W. Each record gives: V gene, D gene, J gene, clone size, CDR3 DNA, CDR3 protein. D genes are given only for firm matches. Clone sizes are given selectively: once, few, many, or a class where the clone is expanded.

V gene: TRBV7-9; D gene: -; J gene: TRBJ2-1; clone size: -; CDR3 DNA: TGTGCCAGCAGTACGGACTCCAATGAGCAGTTCTTC; CDR3 protein: CASSTDSNEQFF
V gene: TRBV7-2; D gene: -; J gene: TRBJ2-7; clone size: -; CDR3 DNA: TGTGCCAGCAGGTGGGGTACGGGGACCTACGAGCAGTACTTC; CDR3 protein: CASRWGTGTYEQYF
V gene: TRBV19; D gene: TRBD2; J gene: TRBJ2-1; clone size: -; CDR3 DNA: TGTGCCAGTAGACTAGCGGGAGCAGGGAATGAGCAGTTCTTC; CDR3 protein: CASRLAGAGNEQFF
V gene: TRBV18; D gene: -; J gene: TRBJ2-1; clone size: -; CDR3 DNA: TGTGCCAGCTCAATGAAGGGCTCCTACAATGAGCAGTTCTTC; CDR3 protein: CASSMKGSYNEQFF
V gene: TRBV4-3; D gene: -; J gene: TRBJ2-3; clone size: -; CDR3 DNA: TGCGCCAGCAGCCAAGAAGGGGGCCCCCGCGGGGGCACAGATACGCAGTATTTT; CDR3 protein: CASSQEGGPRGGTDTQYF
V gene: TRBV7-9; D gene: -; J gene: TRBJ1-1; clone size: -; CDR3 DNA: TGTGCCAGCGACAGGTTCATGAACACTGAAGCTTTCTTT; CDR3 protein: CASDRFMNTEAFF
V gene: TRBV5-1; D gene: -; J gene: TRBJ2-2; clone size: -; CDR3 DNA: TGCGCCAGCAGCATAGGACAGCGCGGGGAGCTGTTTTTT; CDR3 protein: CASSIGQRGELFF
V gene: TRBV5-1; D gene: -; J gene: TRBJ1-6; clone size: -; CDR3 DNA: TGCGCCAGCAGCCTAGGGACATTGAGCTCCTATAATTCACCCCTCCACTTT; CDR3 protein: CASSLGTLSSYNSPLHF
V gene: TRBV2; D gene: TRBD1; J gene: TRBJ2-7; clone size: few; CDR3 DNA: TGTGCCAGCAGGGGAGACAGGGACTCCTACGAGCAGTACTTC; CDR3 protein: CASRGDRDSYEQYF
V gene: TRBV7-9; D gene: -; J gene: TRBJ2-1; clone size: -; CDR3 DNA: TGTGCCAGCAGTTCGACCAGCTCCTACAATGAGCAGTTCTTC; CDR3 protein: CASSSTSSYNEQFF
V gene: TRBV7-8; D gene: -; J gene: TRBJ1-1; clone size: -; CDR3 DNA: TGTGCCAGCAGCTTTAAGGTGGTCACTGAAGCTTTCTTT; CDR3 protein: CASSFKVVTEAFF
V gene: TRBV7-2; D gene: TRBD2; J gene: TRBJ2-3; clone size: -; CDR3 DNA: TGTGCCAGCAGCTCTAGCGGGAAGTCCTCAGATACGCAGTATTTT; CDR3 protein: CASSSSGKSSDTQYF
V gene: TRBV11-3; D gene: -; J gene: TRBJ2-7; clone size: -; CDR3 DNA: TGTGCCAGCAGCCCTAGCATAGGAACCGCCTCCGAGCAGTACTTC; CDR3 protein: CASSPSIGTASEQYF
V gene: TRBV19; D gene: -; J gene: TRBJ2-5; clone size: -; CDR3 DNA: TGTGCCAGTAGACCCGGACTCTCCGGGAAAAAAGAGACCCAGTACTTC; CDR3 protein: CASRPGLSGKKETQYF
V gene: TRBV5-1; D gene: TRBD2; J gene: TRBJ2-1; clone size: -; CDR3 DNA: TGCGCGAGCTTGGCGCTAGCGGGGGGGAACAATGAGCAGTTCTTC; CDR3 protein: CASLALAGGNNEQFF